This passage covers 4 T cell receptor beta chains from one sample sequenced in a study of Graves' ophthalmopathy and Graves' hyperthyroidism. RNA served as the template for amplifying TCR beta CDR3 regions. An opening RT-PCR round employed HTBI primers and preceded a second-round multiplex PCR. In TCRdb, the multiplex PCR reads were re-called with MiXCR into one record per CDR3 protein. The table lists fewer than 650,000 distinct CDR3 sequences, about a fifth of them singletons, with approximately 6.5% in the top ten. The sequencing sample was made of peripheral blood. These receptors were obtained from a woman under 30 with stable Graves' hyperthyroidism. Some clones in this sample may be carry-over from other donors' samples.

This clonotype has ten or more counts. The V call is TRBV25-1, the J call TRBJ1-5, with D possibly TRBD1 on 6 matching bases. The CDR3 has 16 residues. From germline, CDR1 is MGHDK and CDR2 SYGVNS. The ends were cut back, 4 bases at V and 2 bases at J, with 15 bases in the middle. The chain's CDR3 is CASSGGGREGNQPQHF. CDR3 coding DNA: TGTGCCAGCAGTGGGGGGGGCAGGGAAGGCAATCAGCCCCAGCATTTT.

This clonotype was seen ten or more times. The chain carries TRBV29-1 and TRBJ1-6, with a weak D call TRBD1 (5 bases). Germline CDR1 and CDR2: SQVTM and ANQGSEA. Trimming pared 4 bases from V and 6 bases from J, leaving 13 bases between. This CDR3 comprises 14 residues. In DNA form, the CDR3 reads TGCAGCGTTGGGGTCGGGGACCCTAATTCACCCCTCCACTTT. The encoded protein is CSVGVGDPNSPLHF.

The table lists this clonotype with many counts. This rearrangement joins TRBV18 to TRBJ2-7; possible D gene TRBD1, 7 bases. The CDR3 has 13 amino acids. V lost 6 bases and J lost 6, with 15 bases in between. The V gene's germline CDR1 is KGHSH and CDR2 LQKENI. CDR3 coding DNA: TGTGCCAGCTCGGAGGGACAGTTCCGCGAGCAGTACTTC. This encodes CASSEGQFREQYF.

V usage is TRBV6-1 and J usage is TRBJ2-7, with 8 bases aligning to TRBD2. The CDR3 is made up of 14 amino acids. Germline CDR1 is MNHNS and CDR2 is SASEGT. The V and J ends lost 6 bases and 3 bases, in that order; junction bases with no gene match: 7. The CDR3 region has the DNA TGTGCCAGCAGCATTAGCGGGAAGAGCTACGAGCAGTACTTC. It is translated as CASSISGKSYEQYF.